These 23 T cell receptor beta chains share one sample of origin, sequenced in a study of T cell responses to AZD1222 COVID-19 vaccine. Only in-frame clones appear in the TCRdb table, and some are missing; sequencing was by immunoSEQ multiplex PCR. The table includes about 94,000 clones, 85% to 90% detected once. This material consisted of peripheral blood, taken on day 0 of AZD1222 vaccination. Source of these receptors: an adult in good health.

CDR3 coding DNA: TGTGCCAGCAGTTTATTGGGGAGAGTCGTAGGGTCTTTCAAAGAGACCCAGTACTTC. It translates to CASSLLGRVVGSFKETQYF. The chain employs TRBV27 and TRBJ2-5, with D possibly TRBD2 on 5 matching bases. Per the germline V gene, CDR1 is MNHEY and CDR2 is SMNVEV (reference sequence). CDR3 length: 19 residues. V was trimmed by 1 base and J by 3 bases, leaving 24 bases between them.

The rearrangement links TRBV5-1 to TRBJ2-7; 7 bases align to TRBD1. The germline V gene encodes CDR1 SGHRS and CDR2 YFSETQ. CDR3 length: 16 residues. The J segment lost 1 base and the V segment lost 4 bases, leaving 11 bases of the junction unmatched. CDR3 region: CASSPIRTGTSYEQYF. CDR3 DNA sequence: TGCGCCAGCAGCCCAATCCGGACAGGTACATCCTACGAGCAGTACTTC. The full variable domain, rest sourced from reference TRBV5-1 and TRBJ2-7, is KAGVTQTPRYLIKTRGQQVTLSCSPISGHRSVSWYQQTPGQGLQFLFEYFSETQRNKGNFPGRFSGRQFSNSRSEMNVSTLELGDSALYLCASSPIRTGTSYEQYFGPGTRLTVT.

The V and J genes are TRBV4-3 and TRBJ2-3, with 8 positions matching TRBD2. Germline CDR1 and CDR2: LGHNA and YSLEER. Trimming cost V 0 bases and J 7 bases; bases outside gene matches: 9. This CDR3 is 16 amino acids long. CDR3 amino acids: CASSQEHRGGLNTQYF. CDR3 DNA sequence: TGCGCCAGCAGCCAAGAACACCGGGGGGGCCTCAATACGCAGTATTTT.

The rearrangement links TRBV7-2 to TRBJ2-1, with D perhaps being TRBD1 or TRBD2 (5 bases each). Germline values: CDR1 SGHTA, CDR2 FQGNSA. V was shortened by 4 bases and J by 6 bases, with 19 bases between the two germline ends. The CDR3 runs to 16 residues. CDR3 sequence (DNA): TGTGCCAGCAGCTCCGAAAGGGACGCTTGGGCCAATGAGCAGTTCTTC. Translating it yields CASSSERDAWANEQFF.

The rearrangement joins TRBV6-2 or TRBV6-3 to TRBJ2-3, with 9 bases lining up with TRBD2. This CDR3 contains 14 residues. V lost 4 bases to trimming and J lost 7 bases; unmatched junction nucleotides: 6. CDR1 MNHEY and CDR2 SVGEGT come from the germline V gene. In DNA form, the CDR3 reads TGTGCCAGCAGTTCGGGCGGGGGGGGAAATACGCAGTATTTT. It translates to CASSSGGGGNTQYF.

V and J are TRBV28 and TRBJ1-5; 8 bases align to TRBD1. J was trimmed by 0 bases and V by 7 bases; bases with no gene match: 14. Germline CDR1 is MDHEN and CDR2 is SYDVKM. The CDR3 spans 18 residues. The CDR3 protein is CASIPGAGGQNSNQPQHF. Written as DNA, the CDR3 is TGTGCCAGCATCCCGGGGGCAGGGGGCCAGAATAGCAATCAGCCCCAGCATTTT.

CDR3 region: CASSIPNSYNEQFF. The CDR3 nucleotides are TGTGCCAGTAGTATCCCAAACTCCTACAATGAGCAGTTCTTC. The J gene is TRBJ2-1, the V gene TRBV19, with D unclear. Trimming shortened V by 3 bases and J by 0 bases, and 6 bases separated the two germline ends. The CDR3 covers 14 residues. The germline V gene encodes CDR1 LNHDA and CDR2 SQIVND (reference sequence).

This clone was seen just once. V and J are TRBV18 and TRBJ2-7; the D is unclear. The germline V gene has CDR1 KGHSH and CDR2 LQKENI. V shed 3 bases and J shed 0 bases, with 9 bases lying between them. This CDR3 is 14 amino acids long. The CDR3 spells CASSPTGLSYEQYF. Written as DNA, the CDR3 is TGTGCCAGCTCACCTACGGGCCTCTCCTACGAGCAGTACTTC. The full variable domain, rest sourced from reference TRBV18 and TRBJ2-7, is NAGVMQNPRHLVRRRGQEARLRCSPMKGHSHVYWYRQLPEEGLKFMVYLQKENIIDESGMPKERFSAEFPKEGPSILRIQQVVRGDSAAYFCASSPTGLSYEQYFGPGTRLTVT.

The chain has TRBV21-1 and TRBJ1-3. TRBV21-1 has pseudogene status. The CDR3 is 16 amino acids. The CDR3 nucleotides are TGTGCCAGCAGCAAACCTGGGGGGTGGTGCGGAAACACCATATATTTT. As protein: CASSKPGGWCGNTIYF.

The V and J genes are TRBV6-1 and TRBJ2-2, with D possibly TRBD1 on 6 matching bases. The CDR3 consists of 13 residues. V lost 3 bases and J lost 6, with 8 bases in between. Looked up from germline, CDR1 is MNHNS and CDR2 is SASEGT. CDR3 in amino acids: CASSDRGPGELFF. The CDR3 DNA reads TGTGCCAGCAGTGACAGGGGACCCGGGGAGCTGTTTTTT.

V gene TRBV7-9 combines with J gene TRBJ1-2; no clear D. Germline CDR1 and CDR2: SEHNR and FQNEAQ (reference sequence). The CDR3 length is 13 residues. V lost 5 bases, J lost 3 bases, and 10 bases lay in between. CDR3 region: CASSMETYYGYTF. DNA of the CDR3: TGTGCCAGCAGCATGGAAACCTACTATGGCTACACCTTC.

The chain is built from TRBV4-1 and TRBJ2-7; D call uncertain. The length of the CDR3 is 12 residues. Germline CDR1 is MGHRA and CDR2 is YSYEKL. V lost 1 base, J lost 3 bases, and 4 bases lay in between. The CDR3 loop is CASSQGVYEQYF. In nucleotides, the CDR3 is TGCGCCAGCAGCCAAGGGGTCTACGAGCAGTACTTC.

The chain couples TRBV7-2 to TRBJ1-3, with no clear D. Trimming cost V 5 bases and J 4 bases, with 9 bases left between them. CDR1 and CDR2 from the germline V gene are SGHTA and FQGNSA. CDR3 length: 13 amino acids. The CDR3 spells CASSEPPGNTIYF. CDR3 bases: TGTGCCAGCAGCGAGCCCCCAGGAAACACCATATATTTT.

Only one count was recorded for this clone. The J gene is TRBJ1-2, the V gene TRBV5-5; TRBD1 matches at 8 bases. Per the germline V gene, CDR1 is SGHKS and CDR2 is YYEKEE (reference sequence). The CDR3 is 14 amino acids. J lost 8 bases, V lost 3 bases, and 9 bases had no gene match. This CDR3 is CASSSQQGGVGYTF. The DNA of the CDR3 is TGTGCCAGCAGCTCCCAACAGGGGGGAGTAGGCTACACCTTC.

The chain combines TRBV19 with TRBJ2-7; TRBD2 matches at 10 bases. Germline V gives CDR1 LNHDA, CDR2 SQIVND (reference sequence). The ends lost 3 bases at V and 3 bases at J; junction bases unmatched: 5. This CDR3 comprises 15 residues. The CDR3 DNA follows: TGTGCCAGTAGTATTCTAGCGGGGGATGTCTACGAGCAGTACTTC. Protein sequence: CASSILAGDVYEQYF.

CDR3 in amino acids: CASSVDGFNTDTQYF. The CDR3 coding sequence is TGTGCCAGCAGCGTAGACGGCTTCAACACAGATACGCAGTATTTT. The chain recombines TRBV9 with TRBJ2-3; D uncertain. Trimming cost V 0 bases and J 2 bases, with 10 bases left between them. The germline CDR1 and CDR2 sequences are SGDLS and YYNGEE. This CDR3 region has 15 residues.

The chain employs TRBV3-1 (or the pseudogene TRBV3-2) and TRBJ2-1; the D is unclear. The CDR3 length is 20 residues. Germline V CDR1 and CDR2: LGHDT, YNNKEL (reference sequence). The V end lost 0 bases, the J end lost 6 bases, and 27 bases lay between the germline ends. CDR3 region: CASSQERPKEDPRRSNEQFF. CDR3 sequence (DNA): TGTGCCAGCAGCCAAGAACGACCTAAAGAGGACCCCCGAAGGTCCAATGAGCAGTTCTTC.

The chain combines TRBV5-1 with TRBJ1-2; 7 bases map to TRBD1. J gave up 3 bases and V 1 base, and 3 bases lay outside the gene matches. The germline V gene has CDR1 SGHRS and CDR2 YFSETQ. There are 14 residues in the CDR3. This CDR3 is CASSLSGGDYGYTF. As DNA, the CDR3 is TGCGCCAGCAGCTTGTCAGGGGGGGACTATGGCTACACCTTC. Together with reference TRBV5-1 and TRBJ1-2, the CDR3 gives the full variable domain: KAGVTQTPRYLIKTRGQQVTLSCSPISGHRSVSWYQQTPGQGLQFLFEYFSETQRNKGNFPGRFSGRQFSNSRSEMNVSTLELGDSALYLCASSLSGGDYGYTFGSGTRLTVV.

The CDR3 is CASSQDAGSLTEAFF. The CDR3 DNA sequence: TGTGCCAGCAGCCAAGATGCAGGGAGTCTAACTGAAGCTTTCTTT. The chain recombines TRBV4-2 with TRBJ1-1; TRBD1 might be the D (5 bases). V was cut by 0 bases and J by 5 bases, with 13 bases left in between. This CDR3 is 15 amino acids long. Germline V gives CDR1 LGHNA, CDR2 YNFKEQ.

This sequence joins TRBV18 and TRBJ1-1, with a weak D call TRBD1 (6 bases). The ends were cut back, 0 bases at V and 3 bases at J, with 17 bases in the middle. Germline CDR1 and CDR2: KGHSH and LQKENI. The CDR3 consists of 17 residues. In nucleotides, the CDR3 is TGTGCCAGCTCACCACCGTTGGGGGGCGGCTCTCACACTGAAGCTTTCTTT. Amino acids: CASSPPLGGGSHTEAFF.

The gene calls are TRBV3-1 (or the pseudogene TRBV3-2) and TRBJ1-2; 7 nucleotides agree with TRBD1. The V gene end was trimmed by 1 base and the J gene end by 8 bases; junction bases not matched to a gene: 7. CDR1 and CDR2 (germline): LGHDT, YNNKEL (reference sequence). This CDR3 has 14 amino acids. The CDR3 loop is CASSQGQGVGGYTF. The CDR3 nucleotides are TGTGCCAGCAGCCAAGGACAGGGCGTGGGGGGCTACACCTTC.

This chain links TRBV4-1 with TRBJ2-2; TRBD1 aligns across 8 bases. CDR1 and CDR2 (germline): MGHRA, YSYEKL. J was trimmed by 0 bases and V by 1 base; bases with no gene match: 4. The CDR3 has 17 residues. Here the CDR3 reads CASSQVGTGPNTGELFF. CDR3 bases: TGCGCCAGCAGCCAAGTTGGGACAGGCCCGAACACCGGGGAGCTGTTTTTT.

The rearrangement links TRBV18 to TRBJ1-2; D gene unclear. CDR1 is KGHSH and CDR2 is LQKENI in the germline V gene. This CDR3 has 15 amino acids. V lost 6 bases and J lost 3, with 17 bases in between. The CDR3 is CASSPQRHDYYGYTF. The CDR3 region has the DNA TGTGCCAGCTCGCCTCAACGACACGACTACTATGGCTACACCTTC.